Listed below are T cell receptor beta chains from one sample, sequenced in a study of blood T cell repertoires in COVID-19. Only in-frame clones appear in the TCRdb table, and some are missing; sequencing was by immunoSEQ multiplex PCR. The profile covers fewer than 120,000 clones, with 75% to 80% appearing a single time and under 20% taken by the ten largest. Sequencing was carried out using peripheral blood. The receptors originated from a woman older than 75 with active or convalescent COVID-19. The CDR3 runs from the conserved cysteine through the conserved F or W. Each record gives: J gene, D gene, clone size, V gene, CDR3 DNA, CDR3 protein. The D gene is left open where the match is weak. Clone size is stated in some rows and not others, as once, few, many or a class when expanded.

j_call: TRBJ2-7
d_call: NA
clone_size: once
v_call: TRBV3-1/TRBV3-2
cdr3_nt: TGTGCCAGCAGCCTACGGTTTTTCACGGGGGAGCAGTACTTC
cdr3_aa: CASSLRFFTGEQYF

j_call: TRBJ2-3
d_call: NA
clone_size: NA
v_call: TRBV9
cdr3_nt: TGTGCCAGCAGCGTAGACTACCAATCAGATACGCAGTATTTT
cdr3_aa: CASSVDYQSDTQYF

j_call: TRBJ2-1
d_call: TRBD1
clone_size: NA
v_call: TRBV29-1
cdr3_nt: TGCAGCATCCCCGTGGCAGGGGGTTGGAATGAGCAGTTCTTC
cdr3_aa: CSIPVAGGWNEQFF

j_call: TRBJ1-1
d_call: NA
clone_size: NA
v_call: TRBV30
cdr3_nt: TGTGCCTGGAGTGTATCCGACACTGAAGCTTTCTTT
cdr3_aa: CAWSVSDTEAFF

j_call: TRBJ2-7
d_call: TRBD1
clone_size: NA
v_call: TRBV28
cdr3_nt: TGTGCCAGCAGTTTAGTGTTTGGGACAGGGTTATTGGAGCAGTACTTC
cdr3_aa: CASSLVFGTGLLEQYF

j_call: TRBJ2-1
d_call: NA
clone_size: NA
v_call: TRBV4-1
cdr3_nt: TGCGCCAGCAGCCAAGATCGACGGGAGCCATACAATGAGCAGTTCTTC
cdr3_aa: CASSQDRREPYNEQFF

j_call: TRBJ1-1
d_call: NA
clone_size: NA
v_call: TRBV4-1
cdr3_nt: TGCGCCAGCAGCCAACTTACAGGGAACACTGAAGCTTTCTTT
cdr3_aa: CASSQLTGNTEAFF

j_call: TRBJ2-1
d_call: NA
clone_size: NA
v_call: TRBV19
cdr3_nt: TGTGCCAGTCGGAAATTACAGGGAAACAATGAGCAGTTCTTC
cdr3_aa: CASRKLQGNNEQFF

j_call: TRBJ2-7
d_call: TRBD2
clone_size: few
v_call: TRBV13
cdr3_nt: TGTGCCAGCAGGCTAGCGGGAGGCACCTACGAGCAGTACTTC
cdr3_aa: CASRLAGGTYEQYF

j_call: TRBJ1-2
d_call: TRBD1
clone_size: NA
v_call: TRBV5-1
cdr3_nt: TGCGCCAGCAACCCACTAGGGACAGGGGATGGCTACACCTTC
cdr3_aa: CASNPLGTGDGYTF

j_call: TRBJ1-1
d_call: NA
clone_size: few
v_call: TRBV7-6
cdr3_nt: TGTGCCAGCAGCTTATCAGAAGTGAACACTGAAGCTTTCTTT
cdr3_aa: CASSLSEVNTEAFF

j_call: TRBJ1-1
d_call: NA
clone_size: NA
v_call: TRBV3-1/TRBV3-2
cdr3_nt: TGTGCCAGCAGCCAACTCTTGTACACTGAAGCTTTCTTT
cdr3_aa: CASSQLLYTEAFF

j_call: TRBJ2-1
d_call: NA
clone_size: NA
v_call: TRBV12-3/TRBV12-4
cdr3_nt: TGTGCCAGCAGGGCTAGCTCCTACAATGAGCAGTTCTTC
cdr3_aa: CASRASSYNEQFF

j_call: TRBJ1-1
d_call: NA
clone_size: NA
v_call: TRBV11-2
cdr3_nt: TGTGCCAGCAGCTTAGTTCAGGGTACTGAAGCTTTCTTT
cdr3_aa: CASSLVQGTEAFF

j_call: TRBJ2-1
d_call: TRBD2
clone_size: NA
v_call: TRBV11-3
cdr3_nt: TGTGCCAGCAGCTCGAGGCAGCGGGAGGGTCCGACGGAGCAGTTCTTC
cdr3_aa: CASSSRQREGPTEQFF

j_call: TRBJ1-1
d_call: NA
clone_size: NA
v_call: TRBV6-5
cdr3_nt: TGTGCCAGCAGTAGTCAGGGAGGGGGGACTGAAGCTTTCTTT
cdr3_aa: CASSSQGGGTEAFF

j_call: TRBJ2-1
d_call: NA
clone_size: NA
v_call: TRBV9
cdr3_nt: TGTGCCAGCAGCCGAGACTCCTACAATGAGCAGTTCTTC
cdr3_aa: CASSRDSYNEQFF

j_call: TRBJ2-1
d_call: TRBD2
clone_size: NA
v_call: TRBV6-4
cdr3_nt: TGTGCCAGCAGTGACTCTTTAGCGGGAGCGCAGTTCTTC
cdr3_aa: CASSDSLAGAQFF

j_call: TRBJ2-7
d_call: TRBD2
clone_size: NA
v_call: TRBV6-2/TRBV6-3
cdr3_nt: TGTGCCAGCAGTTACTCGCCTAGCGGGGATTCCTACGAGCAGTACTTC
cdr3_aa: CASSYSPSGDSYEQYF

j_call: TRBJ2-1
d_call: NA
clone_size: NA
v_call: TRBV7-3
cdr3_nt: TGTGCCAGCAGCTTAATGACTAATTACAATGAGCAGTTCTTC
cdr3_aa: CASSLMTNYNEQFF

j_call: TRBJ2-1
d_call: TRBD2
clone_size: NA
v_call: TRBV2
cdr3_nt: TGTGCCAGCAGTGCTAGGACTAGCGGAGACAATGAGCAGTTCTTC
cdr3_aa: CASSARTSGDNEQFF

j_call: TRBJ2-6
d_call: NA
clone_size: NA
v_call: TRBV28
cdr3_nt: TGTGCCAGCAGTTCGCGGGGCGCGGCTGGGGCCAACGTCCTGACTTTC
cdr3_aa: CASSSRGAAGANVLTF

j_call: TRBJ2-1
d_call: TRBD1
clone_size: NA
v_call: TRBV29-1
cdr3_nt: TGCAGCGTTGAAGGAGCCCGACAGGGTTTGGTCTGGTATGAGCAGTTCTTC
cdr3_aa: CSVEGARQGLVWYEQFF

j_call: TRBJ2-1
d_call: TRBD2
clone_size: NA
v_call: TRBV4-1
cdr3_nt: TGCGCCAGCAGCCAAGTCAGACTAGCGGGCTACAATGAGCAGTTCTTC
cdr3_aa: CASSQVRLAGYNEQFF

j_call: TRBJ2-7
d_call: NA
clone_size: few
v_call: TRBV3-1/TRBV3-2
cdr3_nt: TGTGCCAGCAGCCAGAGGGGGGGACAAATTTACGAGCAGTACTTC
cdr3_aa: CASSQRGGQIYEQYF

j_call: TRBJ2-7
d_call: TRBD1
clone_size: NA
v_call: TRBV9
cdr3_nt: TGTGCCAGCAGCGTTGGGACAGGGACCTACGAGCAGTACTTC
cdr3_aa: CASSVGTGTYEQYF

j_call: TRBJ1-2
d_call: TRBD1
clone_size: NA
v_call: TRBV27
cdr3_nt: TGTGCCAGCAGTTCGTCCCGGGACAGTTATGGCTACACCTTC
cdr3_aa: CASSSSRDSYGYTF

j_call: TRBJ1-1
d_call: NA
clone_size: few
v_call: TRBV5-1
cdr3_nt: TGCGCCAGCAGCTTGTCGGGACTTACTCAGGCTTTCTTT
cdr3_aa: CASSLSGLTQAFF

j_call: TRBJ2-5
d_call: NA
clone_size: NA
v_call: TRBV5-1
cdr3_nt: TGCGCCAGCAGCAGACAGATCCAAGAGACCCAGTACTTC
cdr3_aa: CASSRQIQETQYF

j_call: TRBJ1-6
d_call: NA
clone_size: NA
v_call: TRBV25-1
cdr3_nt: TGTGCCAGCAGTGTCCGGTCGCTCCCCCTCCACTTT
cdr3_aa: CASSVRSLPLHF

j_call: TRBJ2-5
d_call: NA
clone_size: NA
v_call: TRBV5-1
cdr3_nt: TGCGCCAGCTCGACAGCCTCCCAAGAGACCCAGTACTTC
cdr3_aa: CASSTASQETQYF

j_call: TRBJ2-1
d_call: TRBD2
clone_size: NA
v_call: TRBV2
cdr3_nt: TGTGCCAGCAGTGAAAGGGGGCTAGCGGGGATCGATGAGCAGTTCTTC
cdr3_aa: CASSERGLAGIDEQFF

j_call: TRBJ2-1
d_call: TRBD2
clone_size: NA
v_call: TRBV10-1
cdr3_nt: TGCGCCAGCAGTGTTATAGCGGGAGGCGATGAGCAGTTCTTC
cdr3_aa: CASSVIAGGDEQFF

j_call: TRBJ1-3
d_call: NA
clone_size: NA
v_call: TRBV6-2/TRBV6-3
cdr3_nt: TGTGCCAGCAGCCGTACATCTGGAAACACCATATATTTT
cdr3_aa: CASSRTSGNTIYF

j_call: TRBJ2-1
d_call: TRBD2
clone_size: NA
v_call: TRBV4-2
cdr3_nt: TGTGCCAGCAGCCAAGATCAGCTGGCGGGAGGGTGGGGTTACAATGAGCAGTTCTTC
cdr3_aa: CASSQDQLAGGWGYNEQFF

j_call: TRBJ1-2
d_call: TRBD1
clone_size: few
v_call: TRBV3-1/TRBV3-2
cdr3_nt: TGTGCCAGCAGCCCCCTGGACAGGCCCTATGGCTACACCTTC
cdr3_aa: CASSPLDRPYGYTF

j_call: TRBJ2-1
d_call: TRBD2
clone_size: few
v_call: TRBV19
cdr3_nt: TGTGCCAGTAGTATAGCGAGGGAGGGGTACAATGAGCAGTTCTTC
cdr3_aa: CASSIAREGYNEQFF

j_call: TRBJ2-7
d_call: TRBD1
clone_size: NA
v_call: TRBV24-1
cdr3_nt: TGTGCCACCAGTGATCCCGGACAGGGCTACGACGAGCAGTACTTC
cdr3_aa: CATSDPGQGYDEQYF

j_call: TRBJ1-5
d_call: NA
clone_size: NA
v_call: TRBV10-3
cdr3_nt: TGTGCCACCCGAAGCTCGGCGGGCAATCAGCCCCAGCATTTT
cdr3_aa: CATRSSAGNQPQHF

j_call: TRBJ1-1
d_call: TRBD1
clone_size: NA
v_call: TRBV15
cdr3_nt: TGTGCCACCAGCCTACCCCTTAGTACAGGGGCTTGGGGCACTGAAGCTTTCTTT
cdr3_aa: CATSLPLSTGAWGTEAFF

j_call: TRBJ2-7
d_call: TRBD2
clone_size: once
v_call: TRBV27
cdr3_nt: TGTGCCAGCAGCGTAGCGGGAGGGCCTTACGAGCAGTACTTC
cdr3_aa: CASSVAGGPYEQYF

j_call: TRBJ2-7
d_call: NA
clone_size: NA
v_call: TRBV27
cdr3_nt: TGTGCCAGCAGTTTATACCACGTTAGCAGCTCCTACGAGCAGTACTTC
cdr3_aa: CASSLYHVSSSYEQYF

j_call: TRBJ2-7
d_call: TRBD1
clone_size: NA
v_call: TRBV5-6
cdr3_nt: TGTGCCAGCAGTCCGGGACAGCGAGCCTACGAGCAGTACTTC
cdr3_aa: CASSPGQRAYEQYF

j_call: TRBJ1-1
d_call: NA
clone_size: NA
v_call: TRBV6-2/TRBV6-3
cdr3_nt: TGTGCCAGCAGTTATGGGGGGGTAGCTTTCTTT
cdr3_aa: CASSYGGVAFF

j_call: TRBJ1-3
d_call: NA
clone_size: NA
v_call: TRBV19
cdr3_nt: TGTGCCAGTAGTATCGGTCAGGGGCGGCCTGGAAACACCATATATTTT
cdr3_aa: CASSIGQGRPGNTIYF

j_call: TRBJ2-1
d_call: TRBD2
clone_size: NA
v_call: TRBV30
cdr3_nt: TGTGCCTGGAGTGTAGGCCTAGCGGCCTACAATGAGCAGTTCTTC
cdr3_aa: CAWSVGLAAYNEQFF

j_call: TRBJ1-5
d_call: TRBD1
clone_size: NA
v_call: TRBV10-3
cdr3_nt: TGTGCCATCAGTGAAGGGACAGAAAGGGGTCAGCCCCAGCATTTT
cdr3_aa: CAISEGTERGQPQHF

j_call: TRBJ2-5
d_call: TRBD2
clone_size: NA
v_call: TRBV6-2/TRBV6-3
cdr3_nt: TGTGCCAGCAGTTATCGGAGCGGGAGGGCCCTACCACCAGAGACCCAGTACTTC
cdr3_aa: CASSYRSGRALPPETQYF

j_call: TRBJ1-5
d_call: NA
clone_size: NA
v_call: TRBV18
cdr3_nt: TGTGCCAGCTCACCGGGACAAAGCAATCAGCCCCAGCATTTT
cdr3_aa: CASSPGQSNQPQHF

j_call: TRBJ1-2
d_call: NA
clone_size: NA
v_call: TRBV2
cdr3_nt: TGTGCCAGCAGTGACACCGCCGGCTATGGCTACACCTTC
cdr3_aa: CASSDTAGYGYTF

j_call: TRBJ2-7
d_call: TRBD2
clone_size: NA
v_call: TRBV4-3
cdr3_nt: TGCGCCAGCAGCCAAGCTCGCGGGAGTGCGTACGAGCAGTACTTC
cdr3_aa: CASSQARGSAYEQYF

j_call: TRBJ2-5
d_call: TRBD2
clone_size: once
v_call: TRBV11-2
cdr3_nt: TGTGCCAGCAGCCCCCGGCGAATAGTGTCGGGAGGGCCACAAGAGACCCAGTACTTC
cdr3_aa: CASSPRRIVSGGPQETQYF

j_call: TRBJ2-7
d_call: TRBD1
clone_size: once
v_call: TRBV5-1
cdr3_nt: TGCGCCAGCTCAAGGACAGGAGCCTCCTACGAGCAGTACTTC
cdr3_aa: CASSRTGASYEQYF

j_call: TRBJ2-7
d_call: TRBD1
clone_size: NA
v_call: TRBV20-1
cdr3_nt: TGCAGTGCTAGTGAGACAGGGGGCACAATCTCCGGGCAGTACTTC
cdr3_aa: CSASETGGTISGQYF

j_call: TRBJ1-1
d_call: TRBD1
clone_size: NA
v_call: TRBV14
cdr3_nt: TGTGCCAGCAGCCAACTCCCCGGACAGGGACCGAACACTGAAGCTTTCTTT
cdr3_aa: CASSQLPGQGPNTEAFF

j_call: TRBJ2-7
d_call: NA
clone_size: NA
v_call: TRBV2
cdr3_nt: TGTGCCAGCAGTGAAGGGCCCATTCGAACCTACGAGCAGTACTTC
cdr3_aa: CASSEGPIRTYEQYF

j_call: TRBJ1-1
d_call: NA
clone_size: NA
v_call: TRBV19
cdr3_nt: TGTGCCAGTGCCCGAGCGGGCTTGAACACTGAAGCTTTCTTT
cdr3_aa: CASARAGLNTEAFF

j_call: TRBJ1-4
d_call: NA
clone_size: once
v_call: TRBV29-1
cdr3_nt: TGCAGCGCAGTTAGTCCAACTAATGAAAAACTGTTTTTT
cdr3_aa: CSAVSPTNEKLFF

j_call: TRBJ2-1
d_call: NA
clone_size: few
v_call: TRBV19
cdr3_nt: TGTGCCAGTAGTATGTCCCCCGGGAGCTCCTACAATGAGCAGTTCTTC
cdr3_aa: CASSMSPGSSYNEQFF